This is a list of T cell receptor beta chains from one sample in a study of T-cell reconstitution after alpha-beta-depleted transplantation in children. TCRdb ran MiXCR on the PCR reads and lists one entry per CDR3 protein. Among around 100,000 distinct CDR3 sequences listed, around 6% were seen once. The sequencing here drew on PBMCs, mostly from graft donor cells, taken 60 days after TCRalphabeta/CD19-depleted stem cell transplant. All receptors derive from a female patient aged 2-9 years who had a stem cell transplant for Fanconi anemia, so the T cells may come from the graft donor. Both conserved end residues are trimmed from each CDR3. Fields, in order: J gene, V gene, CDR3 length, clone size, CDR3 protein. The size entry is marked missing in some rows and otherwise reads once, few, many or a size class.

J gene: TRBJ2-1
V gene: TRBV18
CDR3 length: 13
clone size: few
CDR3 protein: ASSPASGNYNEQF

J gene: TRBJ2-7
V gene: TRBV15
CDR3 length: 10
clone size: -
CDR3 protein: ATSRDGDRGI

J gene: TRBJ2-7
V gene: TRBV5-1
CDR3 length: 18
clone size: -
CDR3 protein: ASRHDSGSGRVSAGYEQY

J gene: TRBJ2-7
V gene: TRBV12-3/TRBV12-4
CDR3 length: 12
clone size: many
CDR3 protein: ASSPDSYSYEQY

J gene: TRBJ2-7
V gene: TRBV28
CDR3 length: 12
clone size: many
CDR3 protein: ASSLLASRYEQY

J gene: TRBJ1-5
V gene: TRBV6-2/TRBV6-3
CDR3 length: 13
clone size: -
CDR3 protein: ASSHDRGLYQPQH

J gene: TRBJ2-5
V gene: TRBV5-1
CDR3 length: 14
clone size: few
CDR3 protein: ASSLGVAGNQETQY

J gene: TRBJ2-1
V gene: TRBV30
CDR3 length: 12
clone size: -
CDR3 protein: AWSRRAFYNEQF

J gene: TRBJ2-7
V gene: TRBV7-8
CDR3 length: 15
clone size: few
CDR3 protein: ASSLGGTSGRTYEQY

J gene: TRBJ2-5
V gene: TRBV5-1
CDR3 length: 12
clone size: few
CDR3 protein: ASSLAPGEETQY

J gene: TRBJ1-2
V gene: TRBV5-5
CDR3 length: 13
clone size: many
CDR3 protein: ASSLVRGFPYGYT

J gene: TRBJ2-1
V gene: TRBV5-1
CDR3 length: 11
clone size: many
CDR3 protein: ASTGTIYNEQF

J gene: TRBJ2-6
V gene: TRBV5-1
CDR3 length: 14
clone size: few
CDR3 protein: ASSGRGPSGANVLT

J gene: TRBJ2-2
V gene: TRBV4-1
CDR3 length: 13
clone size: -
CDR3 protein: ASSQETGATGELF

J gene: TRBJ2-2
V gene: TRBV12-3/TRBV12-4
CDR3 length: 11
clone size: many
CDR3 protein: ASSPRGASLLF

J gene: TRBJ1-5
V gene: TRBV28
CDR3 length: 14
clone size: many
CDR3 protein: ASSPWTGIGNQPQH

J gene: TRBJ2-3
V gene: TRBV10-3
CDR3 length: 13
clone size: few
CDR3 protein: AINRAGGTADTQY

J gene: TRBJ2-5
V gene: TRBV13
CDR3 length: 15
clone size: few
CDR3 protein: ASSLGVSTGEGETQY

J gene: TRBJ2-2
V gene: TRBV15
CDR3 length: 14
clone size: -
CDR3 protein: ATSRRGQLLSGELF

J gene: TRBJ1-1
V gene: TRBV7-3
CDR3 length: 10
clone size: -
CDR3 protein: ASSTGNTEAF

J gene: TRBJ1-1
V gene: TRBV6-5
CDR3 length: 14
clone size: many
CDR3 protein: ASSYSAEGAETEAF

J gene: TRBJ1-1
V gene: TRBV27
CDR3 length: 13
clone size: -
CDR3 protein: ASSLSPDLNTEAF

J gene: TRBJ2-1
V gene: TRBV20-1
CDR3 length: 11
clone size: many
CDR3 protein: SVPGQGGNEQF

J gene: TRBJ2-3
V gene: TRBV7-2
CDR3 length: 13
clone size: few
CDR3 protein: ASSRQGAGTDTQY

J gene: TRBJ2-2
V gene: TRBV11-1
CDR3 length: 16
clone size: many
CDR3 protein: ASSLDPSGSFDHGELF

J gene: TRBJ2-2
V gene: TRBV19
CDR3 length: 12
clone size: few
CDR3 protein: ASSQEAGTGELF

J gene: TRBJ2-7
V gene: TRBV18
CDR3 length: 13
clone size: once
CDR3 protein: ASSPPGVLSYEQY

J gene: TRBJ2-2
V gene: TRBV5-1
CDR3 length: 12
clone size: many
CDR3 protein: ASSFDRGTGELF

J gene: TRBJ2-1
V gene: TRBV4-2
CDR3 length: 14
clone size: few
CDR3 protein: ASSHPIAEAYNEQF

J gene: TRBJ2-7
V gene: TRBV27
CDR3 length: 10
clone size: many
CDR3 protein: ASSFHSGEQY

J gene: TRBJ2-7
V gene: TRBV28
CDR3 length: 12
clone size: many
CDR3 protein: ASSSGQGPYEQY

J gene: TRBJ2-3
V gene: TRBV6-5
CDR3 length: 12
clone size: many
CDR3 protein: ASSYGRSTDTQY

J gene: TRBJ2-7
V gene: TRBV28
CDR3 length: 17
clone size: -
CDR3 protein: ASSFSRESDYLRLYEQY

J gene: TRBJ2-1
V gene: TRBV7-2
CDR3 length: 13
clone size: many
CDR3 protein: ASSMDRAIYNEQF

J gene: TRBJ1-6
V gene: TRBV28
CDR3 length: 13
clone size: -
CDR3 protein: ASSYHRGHNSPLH

J gene: TRBJ2-3
V gene: TRBV3-1
CDR3 length: 14
clone size: many
CDR3 protein: ASSPKLAGGRDTQY

J gene: TRBJ2-3
V gene: TRBV9
CDR3 length: 14
clone size: many
CDR3 protein: ASSDRTSGGTDTQY